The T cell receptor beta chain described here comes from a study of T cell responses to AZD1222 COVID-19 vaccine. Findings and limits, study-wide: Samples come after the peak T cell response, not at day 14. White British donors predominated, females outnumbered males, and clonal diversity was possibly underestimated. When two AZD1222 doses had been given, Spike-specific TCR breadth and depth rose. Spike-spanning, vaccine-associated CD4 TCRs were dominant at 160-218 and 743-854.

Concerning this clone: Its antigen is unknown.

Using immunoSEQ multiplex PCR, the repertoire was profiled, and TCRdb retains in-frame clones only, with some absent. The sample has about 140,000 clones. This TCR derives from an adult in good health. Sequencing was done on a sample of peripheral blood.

CDR3 loop: CATNRGGGNTGELFF. CDR3 coding DNA: TGTGCCACCAACCGGGGCGGGGGGAACACCGGGGAGCTGTTTTTT. V and J are TRBV19 and TRBJ2-2, with 7 bases identical to TRBD2. Germline CDR1 and CDR2: LNHDA and SQIVND (reference sequence). This CDR3 spans 15 amino acids. V lost 10 bases to trimming and J lost 1 base; unmatched junction nucleotides: 9.